This TCR beta chain was documented in a study of blood T cell repertoires in COVID-19. The assay was immunoSEQ multiplex PCR, and TCRdb's table has in-frame clones only and misses some. The table records about 210,000 clones, roughly nine tenths of them present only once. The sample was peripheral blood. The receptor was isolated from a man under 40 with acute or convalescent COVID-19.

The chain's CDR3 is CASSSNTQQGNEQFF. Here the CDR3 DNA reads TGCGCCAGCAGCTCAAACACCCAACAGGGCAATGAGCAGTTCTTC. The chain recombines TRBV5-1 with TRBJ2-1, with a weak D call TRBD1 (6 bases). Germline V gives CDR1 SGHRS, CDR2 YFSETQ. Trimming stripped 3 bases from V and 6 bases from J, with 16 bases between. The CDR3 has 15 amino acids.